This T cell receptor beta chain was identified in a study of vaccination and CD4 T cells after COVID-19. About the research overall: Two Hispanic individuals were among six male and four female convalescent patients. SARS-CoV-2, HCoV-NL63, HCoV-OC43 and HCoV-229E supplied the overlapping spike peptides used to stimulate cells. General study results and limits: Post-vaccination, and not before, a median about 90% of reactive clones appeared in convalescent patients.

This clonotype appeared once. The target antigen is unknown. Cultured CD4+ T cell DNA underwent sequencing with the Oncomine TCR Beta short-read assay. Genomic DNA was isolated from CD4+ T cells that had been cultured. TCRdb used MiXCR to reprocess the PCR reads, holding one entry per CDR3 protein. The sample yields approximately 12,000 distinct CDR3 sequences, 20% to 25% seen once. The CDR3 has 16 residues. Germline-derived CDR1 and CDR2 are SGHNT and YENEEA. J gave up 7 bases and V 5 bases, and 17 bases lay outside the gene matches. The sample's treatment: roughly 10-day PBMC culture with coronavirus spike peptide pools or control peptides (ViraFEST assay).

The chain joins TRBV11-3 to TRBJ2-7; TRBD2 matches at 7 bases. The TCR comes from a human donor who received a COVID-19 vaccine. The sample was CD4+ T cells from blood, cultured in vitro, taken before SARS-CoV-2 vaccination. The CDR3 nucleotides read TGTGCCAGCAGCCAAAGGAGTGGCGGGGGAACGGGGGAGCAGTACTTC. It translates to CASSQRSGGGTGEQYF.